The sequence of this TCR beta chain was determined in a study of breast tumors, draining lymph nodes, adjacent tissues. This CDR3 region has 17 residues. Trimming took off 6 bases at V and 4 bases at J, with 22 bases between the two ends. Overall study results and limits: Findings are consistent with lymph node origin and intratumoral expansion of most tumor T cells. Tumor T cell lymph node origin was a supported hypothesis, not proven. Tumor TCR diversity was below lymph nodes but above nontumor tissue.

The lymph nodes were axillary draining lymph nodes from breast cancer patients. From the multiplex PCR reads, TCRdb called clonotypes with MiXCR, one entry per CDR3 protein. The sample has 150,000 to 200,000 distinct CDR3 sequences; around a third are singletons. Details on this clonotype: Its antigen is currently unknown.

This chain links TRBV12-3 or TRBV12-4 with TRBJ1-5; D ambiguous. This TCR derives from a female donor with breast cancer. Some clones in this sample may be carry-over from other donors' samples. Input material: axillary lymph node tissue. The CDR3 sequence: CASSHGWTRGSNQPQHF. The CDR3 nucleotides are TGTGCCAGCAGCCACGGTTGGACTAGAGGGTCTAATCAGCCCCAGCATTTT.